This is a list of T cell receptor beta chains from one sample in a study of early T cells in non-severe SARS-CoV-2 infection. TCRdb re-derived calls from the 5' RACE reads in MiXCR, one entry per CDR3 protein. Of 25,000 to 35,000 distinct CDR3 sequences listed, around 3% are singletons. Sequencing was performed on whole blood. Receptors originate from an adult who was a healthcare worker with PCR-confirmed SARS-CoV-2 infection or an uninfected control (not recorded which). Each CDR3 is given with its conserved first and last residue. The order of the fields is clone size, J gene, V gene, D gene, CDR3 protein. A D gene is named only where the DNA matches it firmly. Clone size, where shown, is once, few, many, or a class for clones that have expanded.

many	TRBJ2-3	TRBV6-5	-	CASNQGGSTDTQYF
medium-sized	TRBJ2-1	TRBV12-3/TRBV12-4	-	CASSLAGGSYNEQFF
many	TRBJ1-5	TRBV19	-	CASSIVGHNQPQHF
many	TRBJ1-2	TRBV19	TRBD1	CATSMDRGNYGYTF
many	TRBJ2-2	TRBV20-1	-	CSARSGHGELFF
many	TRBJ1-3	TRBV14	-	CASSPSLSGNTIYF
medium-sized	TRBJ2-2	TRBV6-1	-	CASSEDAVANTGELFF
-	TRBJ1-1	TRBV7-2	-	CASHRFERGNTEAFF
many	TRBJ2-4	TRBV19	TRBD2	CASSWTSGGLAKNIQYF
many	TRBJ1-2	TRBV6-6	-	CAIEGRNYGYTF
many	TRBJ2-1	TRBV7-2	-	CASSPGRSGDEQFF
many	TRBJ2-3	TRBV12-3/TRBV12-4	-	CASTSRTDTQYF
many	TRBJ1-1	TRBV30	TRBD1	CAWSVNPFRTGRNMNTEAFF
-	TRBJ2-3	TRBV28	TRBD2	CASSFLSSGTSTDTQYF
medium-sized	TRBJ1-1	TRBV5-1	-	CASSLFEQGNTEAFF
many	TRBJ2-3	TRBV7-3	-	CASSLMGRGADTQYF
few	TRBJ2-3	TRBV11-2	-	CASSLDPYTQYF
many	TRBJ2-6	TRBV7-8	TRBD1	CASGPGQAISGANVLTF
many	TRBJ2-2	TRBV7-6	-	CASSLEPNTGELFF
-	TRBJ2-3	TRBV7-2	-	CASSYPQSVWGLFTDTQYF
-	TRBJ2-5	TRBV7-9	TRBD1	CASSLPGQGHAETQYF
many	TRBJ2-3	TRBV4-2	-	CASSQDNGAPDTQYF